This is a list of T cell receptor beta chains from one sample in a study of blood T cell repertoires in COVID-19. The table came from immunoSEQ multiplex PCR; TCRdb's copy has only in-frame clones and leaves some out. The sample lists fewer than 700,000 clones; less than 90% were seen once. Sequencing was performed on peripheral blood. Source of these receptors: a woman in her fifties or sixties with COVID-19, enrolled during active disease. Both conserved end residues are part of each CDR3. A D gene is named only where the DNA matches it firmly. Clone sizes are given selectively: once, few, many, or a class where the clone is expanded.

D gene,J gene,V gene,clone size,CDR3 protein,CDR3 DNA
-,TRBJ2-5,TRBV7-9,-,CASSLAGRSRGETQYF,TGTGCCAGCAGCTTAGCCGGCAGGTCTCGTGGAGAGACCCAGTACTTC
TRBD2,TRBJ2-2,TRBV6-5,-,CASSYLGLAAGELFF,TGTGCCAGCAGTTACCTTGGACTAGCGGCCGGGGAGCTGTTTTTT
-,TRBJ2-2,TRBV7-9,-,CASSFESGELFF,TGTGCCAGCAGCTTCGAGTCCGGGGAGCTGTTTTTT
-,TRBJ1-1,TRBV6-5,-,CASKSGAGENTEAFF,TGTGCCAGCAAGTCAGGGGCCGGGGAGAACACTGAAGCTTTCTTT
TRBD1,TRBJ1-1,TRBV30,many,CAWSGQGPNTEAFF,TGTGCCTGGAGTGGACAGGGGCCGAACACTGAAGCTTTCTTT
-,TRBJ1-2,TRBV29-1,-,CSVPSEDRFFYGYTF,TGCAGCGTCCCCTCCGAGGACAGATTTTTCTATGGCTACACCTTC
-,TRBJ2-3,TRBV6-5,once,CASSWGVSRTDTQYF,TGTGCCAGCAGCTGGGGGGTTTCCCGCACAGATACGCAGTATTTT
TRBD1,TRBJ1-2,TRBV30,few,CAWSRTGQGYGYTF,TGTGCCTGGAGTCGAACAGGACAGGGCTATGGCTACACCTTC
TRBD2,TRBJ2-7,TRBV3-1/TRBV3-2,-,CASSSSGGDYEQYF,TGTGCCAGCAGCTCGAGCGGGGGGGACTACGAGCAGTACTTC
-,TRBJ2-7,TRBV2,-,CASTVRLEQYF,TGTGCCAGCACCGTCCGACTCGAGCAGTACTTC
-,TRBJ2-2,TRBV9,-,CASSVVAVGELFF,TGTGCCAGCAGCGTAGTAGCCGTCGGGGAGCTGTTTTTT
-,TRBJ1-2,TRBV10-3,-,CAIRKEQDKADGYTF,TGTGCCATCAGGAAGGAACAGGATAAGGCGGATGGCTACACCTTC
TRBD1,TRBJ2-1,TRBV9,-,CASSDRETYNEQFF,TGTGCCAGCTCCGACAGGGAAACCTACAATGAGCAGTTCTTC
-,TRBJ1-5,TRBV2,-,CASSGTGTGGQPQHF,TGTGCCAGCAGCGGGACCGGGACGGGGGGACAGCCCCAGCATTTT
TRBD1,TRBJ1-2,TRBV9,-,CASSVNGQGHNYGYTF,TGTGCCAGCAGCGTTAATGGACAGGGACATAACTATGGCTACACCTTC
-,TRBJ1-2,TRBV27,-,CASTGSLKRGYTF,TGTGCCAGCACGGGATCCTTGAAGCGTGGCTACACCTTC
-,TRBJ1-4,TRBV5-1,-,CASSPRRGVGEKLFF,TGCGCCAGCAGCCCACGGAGGGGAGTGGGTGAAAAACTGTTTTTT
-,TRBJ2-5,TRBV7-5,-,CARSLSSGWRWEETQYF,TGTGCCAGAAGTTTAAGTAGCGGGTGGCGTTGGGAAGAGACCCAGTACTTC
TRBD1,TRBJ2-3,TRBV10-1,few,CASSGGTGRPADTQYF,TGCGCCAGCAGTGGAGGGACAGGGCGCCCCGCAGATACGCAGTATTTT
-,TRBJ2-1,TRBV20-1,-,CSASVSSLNEQFF,TGCAGTGCTAGTGTTTCCAGTCTGAATGAGCAGTTCTTC
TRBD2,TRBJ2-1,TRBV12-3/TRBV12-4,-,CASRTSGDNEQFF,TGTGCCAGCAGGACTAGCGGTGACAATGAGCAGTTCTTC
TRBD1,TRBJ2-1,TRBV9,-,CASSVPTGEYNEQFF,TGTGCCAGCAGCGTACCAACAGGGGAATACAATGAGCAGTTCTTC